The sequence of this T cell receptor (beta chain) was determined in a study of cytomegalovirus exposure and HLA in healthy donors. Study details: The Caucasian-associated ancestry cluster held roughly 80% of 398 genotyped donors. Overall study findings and caveats: Later analysis identified several of the most significant clusters that appeared linked to common viral pathogens. V- and J-gene trimming in TCR beta was tied to a missense DCLRE1C variant by an analysis performed later. Reports indicated that the classifier achieved high specificity and sensitivity in diagnosing cytomegalovirus status.

This clone has only a few counts. The target antigen is unknown. Germline loops: CDR1 SGHNT, CDR2 YYREEE (reference sequence). V was trimmed by 0 bases and J by 4 bases, leaving 13 bases between them. The CDR3 is 15 amino acids. A multiplex PCR was run with 60 Vbeta primers and 13 Jbeta primers. This table comes from immunoSEQ multiplex PCR, and its TCRdb copy is limited to in-frame clones, with some not included. The sample carries some 180,000 clones, roughly three quarters recorded once. The genes are TRBV5-4 and TRBJ1-1; D call uncertain. Sample: PBMCs. The sequence was obtained from a male donor in good health and CMV-seronegative. The CDR3 spells CASSLEGRRGTEAFF. The DNA for the CDR3 is TGTGCCAGCAGCTTGGAAGGCAGAAGAGGCACTGAAGCTTTCTTT.